These 12 T cell receptor beta chains share one sample of origin, sequenced in a study of T cells after yellow fever vaccination (dated 2019 in TCRdb). Libraries came from 5' RACE. For sequencing, an Illumina NovaSeq 6000 was employed. TCRdb trimmed public reads at Q25 via fastp, called clones via MiXCR and kept in-frame beta chains. Each record represents a unique CDR3 protein, reported with the most common genes and DNA among its rows. The table for this sample lists hundreds of thousands of distinct CDR3 sequences; more than 3% of them were counted only once. The ten largest make up 23% of the sample. In the paper's terms, the treatment or condition label means: live attenuated yellow fever vaccine strain. Sequencing used PBMCs, obtained on the day of the yellow fever booster vaccination. The source is a man between 18 and 35 years old who received the YFV17D yellow fever vaccine.

The table lists this clonotype with many counts. CDR3: CASSPRGWETQYF. As DNA, the CDR3 is TGTGCCAGCAGCCCTAGGGGCTGGGAGACCCAGTACTTC. The chain has TRBV11-2 and TRBJ2-5; possibly TRBD1 for D (5 bases). Trimming stripped 5 bases from V and 5 bases from J, with 12 bases between. The CDR3 extends over 13 amino acids. The germline gives CDR1 SGHAT, CDR2 FQNNGV.

This clonotype has a count of ten or more. The chain uses TRBV6-6 and TRBJ1-5; D may be TRBD1 (5 bases). This CDR3 has 17 residues. Germline V lookup: CDR1 MNHNY, CDR2 SVGAGI (reference sequence). V was clipped by 7 bases and J by 0 bases, with 19 bases between them. The CDR3 coding sequence is TGTGCCAGCAATAGCCCAGACAGAAGATATAGCAATCAGCCCCAGCATTTT. Translation: CASNSPDRRYSNQPQHF.

The sample holds a few counts of this clonotype. The chain carries TRBV7-9 and TRBJ1-6; no reliable D call. This CDR3 has 15 amino acids. Trimming took off 0 bases at V and 3 bases at J, with 6 bases between the two ends. Germline CDR1 SEHNR, CDR2 FQNEAQ (reference sequence). Written as DNA, the CDR3 is TGTGCCAGCAGCTTAGCGTCAGTCTATAATTCACCCCTCCACTTT. Its protein is CASSLASVYNSPLHF.

The chain combines TRBV2 with TRBJ2-1; D gene ambiguous. Germline assignment: CDR1 SNHLY and CDR2 FYNNEI. Deletions cut 3 bases from V and 5 bases from J, with 8 bases between. This CDR3 spans 13 amino acids. The CDR3 nucleotides read TGTGCCAGCAGTGATAATAGGGACAATGAGCAGTTCTTC. This encodes CASSDNRDNEQFF.

Many counts were recorded for this clonotype. V and J are TRBV5-5 and TRBJ1-2; D unresolved. V lost 0 bases and J lost 1, with 13 bases in between. This CDR3 contains 16 residues. In germline, CDR1 is SGHKS, CDR2 YYEKEE (reference sequence). The CDR3 DNA is TGTGCCAGCAGCTTGGTTCATTCGCCGGGTAACTATGGCTACACCTTC. Translating gives CASSLVHSPGNYGYTF.

This clonotype came up a few times. The rearrangement uses TRBV24-1 and TRBJ2-1; D assignment may be TRBD1 or TRBD2 (5 bases each). Germline V gives CDR1 KGHDR, CDR2 SFDVKD. The CDR3 runs 16 residues. V was clipped by 2 bases and J by 0 bases, with 10 bases between them. For the CDR3, the DNA is TGTGCCACCAGTGATTCGGGACGCAGCTCCTACAATGAGCAGTTCTTC. Protein sequence: CATSDSGRSSYNEQFF.

The chain combines TRBV19 with TRBJ1-1; D is unclear. CDR3 length: 13 amino acids. The V gene lost 2 bases and the J gene lost 4 bases, with 8 bases spanning the gap. Looked up from germline, CDR1 is LNHDA and CDR2 is SQIVND (reference sequence). CDR3 sequence (DNA): TGTGCCAGTAGTATATTCCGGGGCACTGAAGCTTTCTTT. This translates into CASSIFRGTEAFF. Full variable domain (outside the CDR3, taken from reference TRBV19 and TRBJ1-1): DGGITQSPKYLFRKEGQNVTLSCEQNLNHDAMYWYRQDPGQGLRLIYYSQIVNDFQKGDIAEGYSVSREKKESFPLTVTSAQKNPTAFYLCASSIFRGTEAFFGQGTRLTVV.

This clonotype was recorded at least ten times. Here the CDR3 reads CSARGTGPEQYF. The CDR3, as DNA: TGCAGTGCTAGGGGGACAGGGCCCGAGCAGTACTTC. The gene calls are TRBV20-1 and TRBJ2-7, with 9 bases identical to TRBD1. Germline V CDR1 and CDR2: DFQATT, SNEGSKA (reference sequence). The junction had 3 bases not matched to a gene; V was cut back by 3 bases and J by 6 bases. The CDR3 extends over 12 amino acids.

This clonotype occurred many times. V is TRBV27 and J is TRBJ2-3; the D gene is possibly TRBD2 (6 bases). Per the germline V gene, CDR1 is MNHEY and CDR2 is SMNVEV (reference sequence). Trimming shortened V by 4 bases and J by 6 bases, and 11 bases separated the two germline ends. The CDR3 spans 13 residues. The CDR3 bases are TGTGCCAGCAGTTCCGGAGGGTTGGATACGCAGTATTTT. Translated: CASSSGGLDTQYF.

This clonotype was observed at least ten times. The V and J genes are TRBV4-1 and TRBJ1-4; 7 nucleotides line up with TRBD1. CDR3 length equals 16 residues. The V gene's germline CDR1 is MGHRA and CDR2 YSYEKL. After removal of 4 bases from V and 4 bases from J, the junction contained 9 bases not matched to a gene. The CDR3 DNA is TGCGCCAGCAGCCGCCACTCGGGACAGTATAATGAAAAACTGTTTTTT. Translation: CASSRHSGQYNEKLFF.

The chain joins TRBV7-9 to TRBJ2-3, with 8 bases identical to TRBD2. The CDR3 sequence is 14 residues long. Germline loops: CDR1 SEHNR, CDR2 FQNEAQ (reference sequence). The ends lost 5 bases at V and 5 bases at J; junction bases unmatched: 6. The CDR3 spells CASSGGLAVDTQYF. CDR3 DNA: TGTGCCAGCAGCGGAGGACTAGCAGTAGATACGCAGTATTTT.

V gene TRBV19 combines with J gene TRBJ2-4; D may match TRBD1 or TRBD2 (6 bases each). Germline V gene sequence: CDR1 LNHDA, CDR2 SQIVND (reference sequence). V dropped 5 bases and J dropped 2 bases, with 13 bases sitting between them. The CDR3 is made up of 15 amino acids. The CDR3 DNA follows: TGTGCCAGTAGTCTGAGGAGGGGGACCAAAAACATTCAGTACTTC. Protein sequence: CASSLRRGTKNIQYF.